This T cell receptor beta chain was sequenced in a study of PD-L1 blockade in urothelial cancer. Study-wide background: Blood drawn 3 weeks (second dose) and 6 weeks after treatment start was analyzed.

The repertoire was sequenced with immunoSEQ multiplex PCR; TCRdb's copy has only in-frame clones and lacks some. Counted here are approximately 100,000 clones, over 80% occurring once; the ten biggest clones make up 0.92%. CDR1 and CDR2 (germline): MNHEY, SMNVEV (reference sequence). CDR3 length equals 17 residues. The ends lost 1 base at V and 6 bases at J; junction bases unmatched: 10. This clonotype was obtained from a woman of 80 years or more with urothelial cancer. Here the sequenced sample was PBMCs, taken around atezolizumab (anti-PD-L1) treatment. V usage is TRBV27 and J usage is TRBJ1-5, with 9 bases matching TRBD1. CDR3 DNA: TGTGCCAGCAGTTTATGGGGACAGGGTATAGGTGGTCAGCCCCAGCATTTT. The encoded protein is CASSLWGQGIGGQPQHF.